The 8 T cell receptor beta chains in this list originate from one sample, sequenced in a study of cytomegalovirus exposure and HLA in healthy donors. The PCR was carried out with 60 Vbeta primers and 13 Jbeta primers. The repertoire was sequenced with immunoSEQ multiplex PCR; TCRdb's copy has only in-frame clones and lacks some. The table includes around 150,000 clones, around 77% detected once. Sample: PBMCs. The receptors stem from a man aged 25 to 45 in good health.

The chain uses TRBV10-3 and TRBJ2-7; TRBD2 aligns across 12 bases. This CDR3 spans 16 amino acids. Trimming removed 2 bases from V and 3 bases from J; junction bases left unmatched: 5. CDR1 is ENHRY, CDR2 SYGVKD, per germline. The CDR3 loop is CAISERASGRVYEQYF. The CDR3 nucleotides are TGTGCCATCAGTGAGAGGGCTAGCGGGAGGGTCTACGAGCAGTACTTC.

The chain recombines TRBV14 with TRBJ2-5, with 9 bases aligning to TRBD2. With V trimmed by 3 bases and J by 4 bases, 9 bases remained unmatched. The germline CDR1 and CDR2 sequences are SGHDN and FVKESK. The CDR3 has 16 residues. CDR3 in amino acids: CASSQPRAGGGETQYF. CDR3 bases: TGTGCCAGCAGCCAGCCGAGAGCGGGAGGCGGAGAGACCCAGTACTTC.

The chain has TRBV6-1 and TRBJ1-5, with D unresolved. There are 14 residues in the CDR3. Germline CDR1 and CDR2: MNHNS and SASEGT. Trimming pared 1 base from V and 5 bases from J, leaving 9 bases between. The CDR3 loop reads CASSEGAGHQPQHF. Here the CDR3 DNA reads TGTGCCAGCAGTGAAGGGGCAGGCCATCAGCCCCAGCATTTT.

The CDR3 here is CASMRGARTPEAFF. Written as DNA, the CDR3 is TGTGCCAGCATGCGGGGCGCCCGCACTCCTGAAGCTTTCTTT. The chain combines TRBV6-5 with TRBJ1-1; a possible D gene is TRBD1 (5 bases). The CDR3 totals 14 residues. Germline V gene sequence: CDR1 MNHEY, CDR2 SVGAGI. V dropped 7 bases and J dropped 6 bases, with 18 bases sitting between them.

This sequence joins TRBV21-1 and TRBJ1-5; TRBD1 is the table's D call and was not checked against the DNA. TRBV21-1 is recorded as a pseudogene. The CDR3 length is 15 residues. The CDR3 protein is CASSCQGLSNQPQHF. The CDR3 DNA reads as TGTGCCAGCAGCTGCCAGGGTCTTAGCAATCAGCCCCAGCATTTT.

This rearrangement joins TRBV5-6 to TRBJ1-5; no firm D call. The CDR3 contains 13 residues. V was cut by 0 bases and J by 4 bases, with 5 bases left in between. Looked up from germline, CDR1 is SGHDT and CDR2 is YYEEEE. The CDR3 DNA is TGTGCCAGCAGCTTGGACAGAAATCAGCCCCAGCATTTT. This sequence encodes CASSLDRNQPQHF.

The gene calls are TRBV10-2 and TRBJ2-2; perhaps TRBD2 as D (5 bases). The germline CDR1 and CDR2 sequences are WSHSY and SAAADI. The CDR3 spans 15 residues. Trimming took off 5 bases at V and 4 bases at J, with 14 bases between the two ends. The CDR3 DNA reads TGCGCCAGCAGTTCCCCCAAAGGGAGCACCGGGGAGCTGTTTTTT. Translating it yields CASSSPKGSTGELFF.

The genes are TRBV7-8 and TRBJ2-5; D is possibly TRBD1 (6 bases). Judging by the DNA end, TRBJ2-7 fits better; the J call may be wrong. Germline values: CDR1 SGHVS, CDR2 FQNEAQ. The CDR3 has 13 amino acids. CDR3 region: CASSPEDSYEQYF. Written as DNA, the CDR3 is TGTGCCAGCAGCCCCGAGGACAGTTACGAGCAGTACTTC.